This entry lists 32 T cell receptor beta chains sequenced from one sample in a study of graft-versus-host responses after intestinal transplantation. The repertoire was sequenced with immunoSEQ multiplex PCR; TCRdb's copy has only in-frame clones and lacks some. The sample includes some 120,000 clones, more than 90% of them seen just once. No antigen has been assigned to these receptors. The source was unstimulated CD4+ T cells sorted from spleen or lymph node cells, collected before transplant. These receptors came from a human donor who was the organ donor for an intestinal transplant.

This chain joins TRBV2 and TRBJ1-5; TRBD1 matches at 7 bases. This CDR3 contains 15 residues. V lost 6 bases to trimming and J lost 1 base; unmatched junction nucleotides: 6. Germline values: CDR1 SNHLY, CDR2 FYNNEI. The CDR3, as DNA: TGTGCCAGCAGCCTTGAGACAGGGAGCAATCAGCCCCAGCATTTT. It translates to CASSLETGSNQPQHF.

The V call is TRBV6-5, the J call TRBJ2-7; TRBD2 agrees at 9 bases. This CDR3 is built from 14 residues. The J segment lost 4 bases and the V segment lost 3 bases, leaving 4 bases of the junction unmatched. Per germline, CDR1 MNHEY and CDR2 SVGAGI. Here the CDR3 reads CASSYSGSLYEQYF. The CDR3 nucleotides are TGTGCCAGCAGTTATAGCGGGAGTCTATACGAGCAGTACTTC.

The chain couples TRBV5-6 to TRBJ1-3; D is unresolved. The germline V gene encodes CDR1 SGHDT and CDR2 YYEEEE. This CDR3 contains 14 residues. V was cut by 4 bases and J by 0 bases, with 8 bases left in between. CDR3 residues: CASSPAGSGNTIYF. The CDR3 bases are TGTGCCAGCAGCCCAGCAGGCTCTGGAAACACCATATATTTT.

V and J are TRBV7-7 and TRBJ2-1, with D perhaps assigned TRBD1 or TRBD2 (5 bases each). Germline V gives CDR1 SSHAT, CDR2 FNYEAQ (reference sequence). This CDR3 has 14 residues. Trimming stripped 1 base from V and 6 bases from J, with 10 bases between. The CDR3 nucleotides read TGTGCCAGCAGCTTAGGGGGGTGGGGCAATGAGCAGTTCTTC. Translation: CASSLGGWGNEQFF.

V usage is TRBV5-1 and J usage is TRBJ2-7; TRBD1 might be the D (5 bases). Germline CDR1 reads SGHRS; CDR2 reads YFSETQ. V lost 7 bases and J 5 bases, leaving 22 bases between the germline ends. The CDR3 spans 15 residues. The CDR3 sequence: CASALYQGNGNEQYF. Written as DNA, the CDR3 is TGCGCCAGCGCACTGTATCAGGGTAATGGGAACGAGCAGTACTTC.

CDR3 sequence reads: CASGVEGSTEAFF. CDR3 nucleotides: TGTGCCAGTGGGGTGGAGGGGAGCACTGAAGCTTTCTTT. The chain uses TRBV6-1 and TRBJ1-1; D might be TRBD1 (5 bases). Between the trimmed V and J ends, which lost 9 bases and 4 bases, there was a span of 15 bases. Germline V gene data show CDR1 as MNHNS and CDR2 as SASEGT. The CDR3 is 13 amino acids.

J is TRBJ1-1 and V is TRBV27, with D possibly being TRBD1 (6 bases). Trimming stripped 4 bases from V and 7 bases from J, with 19 bases between. This CDR3 is 15 amino acids long. Germline loops: CDR1 MNHEY, CDR2 SMNVEV (reference sequence). CDR3 sequence: CASSSLSQGRIEAFF. CDR3 DNA sequence: TGTGCCAGCAGTTCCCTCTCACAGGGTCGGATTGAAGCTTTCTTT.

The chain carries TRBV19 and TRBJ2-7; D may be TRBD2 (6 bases). From germline, CDR1 is LNHDA and CDR2 SQIVND (reference sequence). CDR3 length: 13 residues. Between the trimmed V and J ends, which lost 7 bases and 7 bases, there was a span of 17 bases. The CDR3 spells CASTPVGGREQYF. The CDR3 DNA sequence: TGTGCCAGTACCCCAGTTGGAGGGCGGGAGCAGTACTTC.

The V gene is TRBV7-2, the J gene TRBJ1-1; weak D call: TRBD1 (6 bases). This CDR3 spans 14 amino acids. V was pared by 5 bases and J by 1 base, with 11 bases between. CDR1 is SGHTA, CDR2 FQGNSA, per germline. For the CDR3, the DNA is TGTGCCAGCAGCCAACAAGGGGGGAACACTGAAGCTTTCTTT. It yields the protein CASSQQGGNTEAFF.

The CDR3 region has the DNA TGCGCCAGCAGGTCACTAGCGGGAGGGCCAGATACGCAGTATTTT. It encodes CASRSLAGGPDTQYF. V usage is TRBV5-1 and J usage is TRBJ2-3, with 13 bases fitting TRBD2. Germline lookup yields CDR1 SGHRS and CDR2 YFSETQ. The V and J ends lost 5 bases and 4 bases, in that order; junction bases with no gene match: 4. The CDR3 extends over 15 amino acids.

The chain has TRBV7-9 and TRBJ2-1; D is unclear. The V gene's germline CDR1 is SEHNR and CDR2 FQNEAQ (reference sequence). V lost 3 bases and J 9 bases, leaving 12 bases between the germline ends. The CDR3 extends over 13 amino acids. CDR3 nucleotide sequence: TGTGCCAGCAGCTTCGGCCTAGGTAGTGAGCAGTTCTTC. As protein: CASSFGLGSEQFF.

The chain couples TRBV6-6 to TRBJ2-7, with D unresolved. The CDR3 has 14 residues. V lost 3 bases and J 3 bases, leaving 12 bases between the germline ends. Germline V gene sequence: CDR1 MNHNY, CDR2 SVGAGI (reference sequence). This CDR3 reads CASSYKEGSYEQYF. Written as DNA, the CDR3 is TGTGCCAGCAGTTATAAAGAAGGAAGCTACGAGCAGTACTTC.

The chain carries TRBV4-1 and TRBJ2-1, with 12 bases lining up with TRBD2. CDR3 length: 17 residues. V was pared by 2 bases and J by 4 bases, with 6 bases of the junction left unmatched. Germline-derived CDR1 and CDR2 are MGHRA and YSYEKL. CDR3 residues: CASSQRVLAGGYNEQFF. The CDR3, as DNA: TGCGCCAGCAGCCAAAGGGTACTAGCGGGAGGTTACAATGAGCAGTTCTTC.

The chain has TRBV5-1 and TRBJ1-2, with D maybe TRBD1 (6 bases). The germline V and J ends were trimmed by 3 bases and 7 bases, with 22 bases remaining between them. CDR1 and CDR2 from the germline V gene are SGHRS and YFSETQ. The CDR3 contains 16 residues. CDR3 amino acids: CASSSLTTAQGSGYTF. The DNA for the CDR3 is TGCGCCAGCAGCTCGTTAACAACTGCACAGGGCTCTGGCTACACCTTC.

About this clone itself: The junction differs from germline at one of its ends, possibly a read error. J is TRBJ2-3 and V is TRBV7-7, with TRBD2 matching 14 bases. CDR1 is SSHAT, CDR2 FNYEAQ, per germline (reference sequence). The CDR3 is 15 residues long. In DNA, the CDR3 is TGTGCTAGCAGCGCGGGACTAGCGGGAGTTGATACGCAGTATTTT. It translates to CASSAGLAGVDTQYF.

This clone was counted once. This rearrangement joins TRBV7-2 to TRBJ2-5, with no clear D. V dropped 2 bases and J dropped 5 bases, with 12 bases sitting between them. CDR1 is SGHTA and CDR2 is FQGNSA in the germline V gene. This CDR3 spans 14 amino acids. The CDR3 loop reads CASSLMRFGETQYF. The CDR3 bases are TGTGCCAGCAGCTTAATGCGGTTCGGGGAGACCCAGTACTTC. The whole variable domain, remainder taken from reference TRBV7-2 and TRBJ2-5, is GAGVSQSPSNKVTEKGKDVELRCDPISGHTALYWYRQSLGQGLEFLIYFQGNSAPDKSGLPSDRFSAERTGGSVSTLTIQRTQQEDSAVYLCASSLMRFGETQYFGPGTRLLVL.

The V and J genes are TRBV9 and TRBJ2-1; TRBD2 aligns across 12 bases. The germline V gene has CDR1 SGDLS and CDR2 YYNGEE. Trimming removed 0 bases from V and 6 bases from J; junction bases left unmatched: 7. The length of the CDR3 is 17 residues. Here the CDR3 DNA reads TGTGCCAGCAGCGTAGAGACTAGCGGGAGAAGGGTCAATGAGCAGTTCTTC. Protein: CASSVETSGRRVNEQFF. The whole variable domain, remainder taken from reference TRBV9 and TRBJ2-1, is DSGVTQTPKHLITATGQRVTLRCSPRSGDLSVYWYQQSLDQGLQFLIQYYNGEERAKGNILERFSAQQFPDLHSELNLSSLELGDSALYFCASSVETSGRRVNEQFFGPGTRLTVL.

The chain employs TRBV18 and TRBJ2-1; D not certain. Trimming removed 3 bases from V and 4 bases from J, with 7 bases in between. The CDR3 spans 13 residues. The V gene's germline CDR1 is KGHSH and CDR2 LQKENI. The DNA of the CDR3 is TGTGCCAGCTCACCGGTTGATTACAATGAGCAGTTCTTC. The encoded protein is CASSPVDYNEQFF. The complete variable domain, with remaining parts taken from reference TRBV18 and TRBJ2-1, reads NAGVMQNPRHLVRRRGQEARLRCSPMKGHSHVYWYRQLPEEGLKFMVYLQKENIIDESGMPKERFSAEFPKEGPSILRIQQVVRGDSAAYFCASSPVDYNEQFFGPGTRLTVL.

The chain recombines TRBV10-3 with TRBJ1-4; 7 nucleotides match TRBD1. Trimming took 6 bases from V and 3 from J; bases not matched to a gene: 4. The CDR3 extends over 14 amino acids. CDR1 and CDR2 (germline): ENHRY, SYGVKD. CDR3 DNA sequence: TGTGCCATCAGATCGGACAGGTCTAATGAAAAACTGTTTTTT. It is translated as CAIRSDRSNEKLFF.

V gene TRBV11-2 combines with J gene TRBJ2-3, with D perhaps TRBD2 (6 bases). Germline-derived CDR1 and CDR2 are SGHAT and FQNNGV. The CDR3 consists of 14 residues. The germline V and J ends were trimmed by 5 bases and 6 bases, with 15 bases remaining between them. The CDR3 bases are TGTGCCAGCAGCCTCCCCAGCGGAGGGGATACGCAGTATTTT. As protein: CASSLPSGGDTQYF.

The rearrangement joins TRBV30 to TRBJ2-3; D unresolved. The ends were cut back, 5 bases at V and 0 bases at J, with 6 bases in the middle. CDR3 length: 12 amino acids. Germline lookup yields CDR1 GTSNPN and CDR2 SVGIG (reference sequence). CDR3: CAWLASTDTQYF. CDR3 coding DNA: TGTGCCTGGCTCGCAAGCACAGATACGCAGTATTTT.

The rearrangement uses TRBV19 and TRBJ2-7; D possibly matches TRBD1 or TRBD2 (6 bases each). Germline V gives CDR1 LNHDA, CDR2 SQIVND (reference sequence). The germline V and J ends were trimmed by 4 bases and 3 bases, with 16 bases remaining between them. CDR3 length: 15 residues. Written as DNA, the CDR3 is TGTGCCAGTAGTAGGAGGGGGGAAACCGACTACGAGCAGTACTTC. Its protein product is CASSRRGETDYEQYF.

CDR3 in amino acids: CASSAAGRSGYTF. CDR3 nucleotide sequence: TGTGCCAGCAGCGCGGCAGGGCGGAGTGGCTACACCTTC. The V and J genes are TRBV9 and TRBJ1-2, with D possibly TRBD1 on 5 matching bases. Trimming removed 3 bases from V and 7 bases from J, with 13 bases in between. Germline values: CDR1 SGDLS, CDR2 YYNGEE. The length of the CDR3 is 13 residues.

This chain's CDR3 is CAGRPSRADTGELFF. In DNA form, the CDR3 reads TGTGCCGGGAGACCTAGCCGGGCTGACACCGGGGAGCTGTTTTTT. The chain employs TRBV2 and TRBJ2-2, with TRBD2 as a possible D gene (5 bases). Looked up from germline, CDR1 is SNHLY and CDR2 is FYNNEI. Deletions cut 11 bases from V and 3 bases from J, with 19 bases between. The CDR3 loop spans 15 amino acids.

J is TRBJ2-7 and V is TRBV18, with 7 bases that match TRBD2. Germline V gives CDR1 KGHSH, CDR2 LQKENI. The length of the CDR3 is 15 residues. After removal of 0 bases from V and 7 bases from J, the junction contained 9 bases not matched to a gene. CDR3: CASSPPGLTIREQYF. The CDR3 DNA reads as TGTGCCAGCTCACCACCGGGACTAACCATACGGGAGCAGTACTTC.

The rearrangement links TRBV21-1 to TRBJ2-1. TRBV21-1 is annotated as a pseudogene. CDR3 size: 16 residues. CDR3 coding DNA: TGTGCCAGCAGCAAAATGGGGAATCAGGATGGCAATGAGCAGTTCTTC. Its protein product is CASSKMGNQDGNEQFF.

The V call is TRBV9, the J call TRBJ2-2; the match to TRBD2 covers 13 bases. Unmatched junction bases numbered 7, after V lost 5 bases and J lost 6 bases. Germline V CDR1 and CDR2: SGDLS, YYNGEE. CDR3 length equals 16 residues. The CDR3 nucleotides read TGTGCCAGCAGTGTCGGGACTAGCGGGAAGGCCGGGGAGCTGTTTTTT. The encoded protein is CASSVGTSGKAGELFF.

This chain uses TRBV4-2 with TRBJ2-5, with a possible D match to TRBD1 (5 bases). CDR3 length: 14 residues. V was pared by 0 bases and J by 5 bases, with 10 bases between. Germline lookup yields CDR1 LGHNA and CDR2 YNFKEQ. The CDR3: CASSQDMGHETQYF. The CDR3 nucleotides are TGTGCCAGCAGCCAAGATATGGGGCACGAGACCCAGTACTTC.

V is TRBV15 and J is TRBJ2-7; no clear D. Germline CDR1 and CDR2: LNHNV and YYDKDF (reference sequence). With 0 bases removed from V and 5 bases from J, the gap between germline ends came to 8 bases. The length of the CDR3 is 13 residues. The CDR3 sequence: CATSRDRDDEQYF. The CDR3 DNA follows: TGTGCCACCAGCAGAGATCGTGACGACGAGCAGTACTTC.

A word on this clone: Other DNA sequences in this specimen translate into the identical CDR3. V gene TRBV19 combines with J gene TRBJ1-2; no reliable D call. The CDR3 totals 14 residues. Between the trimmed V and J ends, which lost 3 bases and 1 base, there was a span of 9 bases. Germline loops: CDR1 LNHDA, CDR2 SQIVND (reference sequence). This CDR3 is CASSISRNNYGYTF. DNA of the CDR3: TGTGCCAGTAGTATTAGCAGGAATAACTATGGCTACACCTTC.

Only a few counts were recorded for this clone. This rearrangement joins TRBV19 to TRBJ1-2; the D gene is possibly TRBD1 (6 bases). CDR1 LNHDA and CDR2 SQIVND come from the germline V gene (reference sequence). CDR3 length equals 12 residues. Between the trimmed V and J ends, which lost 5 bases and 5 bases, there was a span of 9 bases. CDR3: CASSEDRYGYTF. CDR3 sequence (DNA): TGTGCCAGTAGTGAGGACAGATATGGCTACACCTTC.

This clone has a single count. J is TRBJ2-5 and V is TRBV6-6; D not certain. CDR3 length equals 15 residues. Germline lookup yields CDR1 MNHNY and CDR2 SVGAGI (reference sequence). V dropped 0 bases and J dropped 5 bases, with 13 bases sitting between them. The CDR3: CASSYSSRVSETQYF. In nucleotides, the CDR3 is TGTGCCAGCAGTTACTCGTCTAGGGTTAGTGAGACCCAGTACTTC.